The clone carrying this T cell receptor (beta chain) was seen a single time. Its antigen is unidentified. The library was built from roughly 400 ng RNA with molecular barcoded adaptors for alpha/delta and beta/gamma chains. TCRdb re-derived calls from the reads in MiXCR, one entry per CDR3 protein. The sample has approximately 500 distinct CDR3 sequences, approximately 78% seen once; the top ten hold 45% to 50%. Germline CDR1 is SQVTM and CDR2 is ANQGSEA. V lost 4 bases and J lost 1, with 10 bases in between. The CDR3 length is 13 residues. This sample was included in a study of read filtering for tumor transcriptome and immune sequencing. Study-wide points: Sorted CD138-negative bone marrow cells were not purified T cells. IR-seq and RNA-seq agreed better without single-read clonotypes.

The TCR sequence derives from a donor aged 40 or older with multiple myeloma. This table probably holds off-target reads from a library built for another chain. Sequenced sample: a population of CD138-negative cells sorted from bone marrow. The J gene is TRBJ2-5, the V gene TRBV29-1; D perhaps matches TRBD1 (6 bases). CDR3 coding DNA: TGCAGCGTTGGTTCAGGGGTCCAAGAGACCCAGTACTTC. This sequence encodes CSVGSGVQETQYF.